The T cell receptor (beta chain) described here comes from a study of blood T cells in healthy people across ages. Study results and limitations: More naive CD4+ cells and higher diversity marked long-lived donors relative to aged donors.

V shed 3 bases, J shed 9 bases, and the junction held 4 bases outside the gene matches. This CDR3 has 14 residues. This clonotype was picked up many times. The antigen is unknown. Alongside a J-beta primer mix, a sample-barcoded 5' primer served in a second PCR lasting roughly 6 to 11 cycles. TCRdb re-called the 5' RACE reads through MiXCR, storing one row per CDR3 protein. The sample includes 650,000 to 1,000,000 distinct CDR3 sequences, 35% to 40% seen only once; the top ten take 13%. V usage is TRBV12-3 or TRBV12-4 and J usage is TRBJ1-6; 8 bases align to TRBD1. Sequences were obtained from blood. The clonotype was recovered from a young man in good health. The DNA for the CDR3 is TGTGCCAGCAGTTTTGGACAGGGCGGTTCACCCCTCCACTTT. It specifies CASSFGQGGSPLHF.